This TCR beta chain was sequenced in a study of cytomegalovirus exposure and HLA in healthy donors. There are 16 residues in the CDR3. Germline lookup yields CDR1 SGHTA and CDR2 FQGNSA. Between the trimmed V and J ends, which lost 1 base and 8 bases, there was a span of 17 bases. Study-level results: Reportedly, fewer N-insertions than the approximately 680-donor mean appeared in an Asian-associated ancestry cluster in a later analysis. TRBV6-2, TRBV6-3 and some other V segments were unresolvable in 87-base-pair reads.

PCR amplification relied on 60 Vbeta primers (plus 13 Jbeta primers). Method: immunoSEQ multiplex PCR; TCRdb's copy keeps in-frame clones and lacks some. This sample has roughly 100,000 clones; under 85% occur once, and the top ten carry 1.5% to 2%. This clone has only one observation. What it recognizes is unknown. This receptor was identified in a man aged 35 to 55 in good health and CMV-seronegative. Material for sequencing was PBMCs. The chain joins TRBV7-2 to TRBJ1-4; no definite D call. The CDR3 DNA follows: TGTGCCAGCAGCTTAGATGAGGTCTGGGGAGGGGAAAAACTGTTTTTT. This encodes CASSLDEVWGGEKLFF.